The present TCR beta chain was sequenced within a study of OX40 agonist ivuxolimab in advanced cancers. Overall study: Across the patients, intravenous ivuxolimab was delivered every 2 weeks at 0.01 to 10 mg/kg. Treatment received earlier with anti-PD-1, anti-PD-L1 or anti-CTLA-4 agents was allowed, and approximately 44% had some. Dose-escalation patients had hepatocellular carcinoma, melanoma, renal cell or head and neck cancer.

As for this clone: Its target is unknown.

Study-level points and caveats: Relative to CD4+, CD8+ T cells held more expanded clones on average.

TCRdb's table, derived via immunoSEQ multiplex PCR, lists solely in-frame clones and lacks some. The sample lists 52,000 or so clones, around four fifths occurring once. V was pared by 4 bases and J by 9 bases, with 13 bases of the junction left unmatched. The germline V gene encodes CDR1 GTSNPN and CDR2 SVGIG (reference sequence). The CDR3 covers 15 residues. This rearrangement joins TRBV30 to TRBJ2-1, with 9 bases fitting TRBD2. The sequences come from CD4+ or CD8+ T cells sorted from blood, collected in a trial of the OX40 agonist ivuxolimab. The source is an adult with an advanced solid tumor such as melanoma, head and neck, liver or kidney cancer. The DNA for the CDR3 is TGTGCCTGGATTAACGGTAGCGGGGGAGAGGGTGAGCAGTTCTTC. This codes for CAWINGSGGEGEQFF.